Each of the 10 T cell receptor beta chains below was sequenced from the same sample in a study of CD8+CD57+ T cells in acquired aplastic anemia. The template for TCR beta VDJ and CDR3 sequence profiling was genomic DNA. TCRdb used MiXCR to reprocess the reads, holding one entry per CDR3 protein. This table holds around 290,000 distinct CDR3 sequences, approximately 60% found once. Selection for sequencing was limited to patients who had shown CD8+CD57+ cell expansion by flow cytometry. Sequencing used sorted CD4+, CD8+, or CD8+CD57+ T cells (not recorded which) from PBMCs. These receptors came from a human donor with aplastic anemia.

The V call is TRBV9, the J call TRBJ1-4; no definite D call. With 0 bases removed from V and 7 bases from J, the gap between germline ends came to 10 bases. The length of the CDR3 is 14 residues. Germline V CDR1 and CDR2: SGDLS, YYNGEE. CDR3 DNA sequence: TGTGCCAGCAGCGTAGGTCCAGGCAGTGAAAAACTGTTTTTT. Translating gives CASSVGPGSEKLFF.

The chain carries TRBV5-6 and TRBJ1-6, with 7 positions matching TRBD1. This CDR3 is 17 amino acids long. In germline, CDR1 is SGHDT, CDR2 YYEEEE. V dropped 4 bases and J dropped 7; count of bases not matched to a gene: 14. For the CDR3, the DNA is TGTGCCAGCAGCCCACAACCGGGGACAGTTTCCAATTCACCCCTCCACTTT. The encoded protein is CASSPQPGTVSNSPLHF.

Regarding this clonotype: An end of the junction differs from the germline gene, which may be a read error. V usage is TRBV7-7 and J usage is TRBJ2-5, with TRBD1 as a possible D gene (5 bases). CDR3 length: 14 amino acids. Germline-derived CDR1 and CDR2 are SSHAT and FNYEAQ (reference sequence). DNA of the CDR3: TGTGCTAGCAGCTCCAACCCAACAGGAGAGACCCAGTACTTC. Translated: CASSSNPTGETQYF.

This chain links TRBV19 with TRBJ2-7; TRBD2 matches at 7 bases. In germline, CDR1 is LNHDA, CDR2 SQIVND (reference sequence). Losses at the gene ends were 3 bases for V and 6 bases for J; bases not matched to a gene: 5. The CDR3 spans 13 residues. CDR3 region: CASSILWGGEQYF. CDR3 coding DNA: TGTGCCAGTAGTATTCTCTGGGGGGGCGAGCAGTACTTC.

The chain's CDR3 is CASSVAQGDRFVSGANVLTF. Written as DNA, the CDR3 is TGTGCCAGCAGCGTAGCCCAAGGGGACAGGTTCGTCTCTGGGGCCAACGTCCTGACTTTC. V is TRBV9 and J is TRBJ2-6; 8 bases fit TRBD1. Germline CDR1 SGDLS, CDR2 YYNGEE. CDR3 length equals 20 residues. Trimming removed 0 bases from V and 0 bases from J; junction bases left unmatched: 11. The variable domain in full, with the rest retrieved from reference TRBV9 and TRBJ2-6, is DSGVTQTPKHLITATGQRVTLRCSPRSGDLSVYWYQQSLDQGLQFLIQYYNGEERAKGNILERFSAQQFPDLHSELNLSSLELGDSALYFCASSVAQGDRFVSGANVLTFGAGSRLTVL.

The chain joins TRBV2 to TRBJ2-3; 8 bases match TRBD1. The V gene's germline CDR1 is SNHLY and CDR2 FYNNEI. The CDR3 covers 15 residues. The junction had 7 bases not matched to a gene; V was cut back by 5 bases and J by 3 bases. The CDR3 reads CASSRTGCFTDTQYF. CDR3 nucleotides: TGTGCCAGCAGTCGGACAGGGTGCTTTACAGATACGCAGTATTTT.

The chain is built from TRBV7-3 and TRBJ1-4; D might be TRBD1 (5 bases). The V and J ends lost 0 bases and 3 bases respectively, with 8 bases between them. The germline V gene has CDR1 SGHTA and CDR2 FQGTGA. CDR3 length equals 15 residues. The CDR3 nucleotides are TGTGCCAGCAGCTTAACGAGGGGCTCTAATGAAAAACTGTTTTTT. Translation gives CASSLTRGSNEKLFF.

The V call is TRBV7-2, the J call TRBJ2-7; 9 bases line up with TRBD1. The germline V gene has CDR1 SGHTA and CDR2 FQGNSA. The ends lost 5 bases at V and 3 bases at J; junction bases unmatched: 8. CDR3 size: 15 residues. The CDR3 spells CASSPGQGDFYEQYF. CDR3 nucleotide sequence: TGTGCCAGCAGCCCGGGACAGGGAGATTTCTACGAGCAGTACTTC. Full variable domain (outside the CDR3, taken from reference TRBV7-2 and TRBJ2-7): GAGVSQSPSNKVTEKGKDVELRCDPISGHTALYWYRQSLGQGLEFLIYFQGNSAPDKSGLPSDRFSAERTGGSVSTLTIQRTQQEDSAVYLCASSPGQGDFYEQYFGPGTRLTVT.

This chain uses TRBV18 with TRBJ1-2; D remains unclear. Trimming took 0 bases from V and 0 from J, leaving 8 bases between them. The CDR3 runs to 15 residues. Germline CDR1 and CDR2: KGHSH and LQKENI. CDR3 nucleotide sequence: TGTGCCAGCTCACCACCGAGGGCAGCTAACTATGGCTACACCTTC. Translated, it gives CASSPPRAANYGYTF.

Only a few counts were recorded for this clonotype. The chain joins TRBV10-2 to TRBJ1-5; D gene unclear. Trimming took off 3 bases at V and 0 bases at J, with 3 bases between the two ends. The CDR3 length is 13 residues. Per the germline V gene, CDR1 is WSHSY and CDR2 is SAAADI. The CDR3 coding sequence is TGCGCCAGCAGTGAAAATAGCAATCAGCCCCAGCATTTT. Its protein is CASSENSNQPQHF.